Included here is one T cell receptor beta chain sequence, with context. Assay: immunoSEQ multiplex PCR; the TCRdb copy retains only in-frame clones and omits some. The sample holds roughly 120,000 clones; 93% are singletons and the top ten take about 2.6%. These data come from a study of control samples from healthy donors and cancer patients. Germline V gives CDR1 SEHNR, CDR2 FQNEAQ (reference sequence). CDR3 length: 16 amino acids. V was shortened by 3 bases and J by 7 bases, with 21 bases between the two germline ends. Specimen: blood. This TCR was sampled from a man aged 30 to 39 in good health. This chain links TRBV7-9 with TRBJ1-2; a weak D match, TRBD1 (5 bases). CDR3 in amino acids: CASSFSPLRVQAGYTF. The CDR3 bases are TGTGCCAGCAGCTTCTCCCCGCTCAGGGTGCAGGCTGGCTACACCTTC.